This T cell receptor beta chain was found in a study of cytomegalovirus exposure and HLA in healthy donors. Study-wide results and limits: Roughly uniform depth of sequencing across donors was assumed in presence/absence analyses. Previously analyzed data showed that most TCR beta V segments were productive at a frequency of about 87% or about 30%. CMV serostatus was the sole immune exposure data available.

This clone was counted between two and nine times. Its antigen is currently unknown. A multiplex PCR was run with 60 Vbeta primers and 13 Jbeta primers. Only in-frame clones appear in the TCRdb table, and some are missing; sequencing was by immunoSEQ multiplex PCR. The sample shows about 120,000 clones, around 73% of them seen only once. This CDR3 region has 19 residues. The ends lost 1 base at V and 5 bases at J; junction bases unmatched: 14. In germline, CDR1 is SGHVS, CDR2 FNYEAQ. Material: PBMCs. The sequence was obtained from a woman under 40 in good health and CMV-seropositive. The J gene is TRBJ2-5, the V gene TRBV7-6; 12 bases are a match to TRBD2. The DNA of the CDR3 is TGTGCCAGCAGCTTAGGGTCTAGCGGGAGGGCCTTAACTCGCGAGACCCAGTACTTC. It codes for CASSLGSSGRALTRETQYF.